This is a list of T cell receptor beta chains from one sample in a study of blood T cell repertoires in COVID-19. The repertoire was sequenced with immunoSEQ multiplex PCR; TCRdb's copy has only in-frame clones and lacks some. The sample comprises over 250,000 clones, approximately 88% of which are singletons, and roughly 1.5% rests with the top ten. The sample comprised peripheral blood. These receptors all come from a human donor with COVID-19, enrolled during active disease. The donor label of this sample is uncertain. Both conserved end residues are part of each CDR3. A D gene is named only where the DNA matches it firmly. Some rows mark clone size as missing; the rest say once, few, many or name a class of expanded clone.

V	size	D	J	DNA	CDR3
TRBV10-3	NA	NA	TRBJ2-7	TGTGCCATAGGTACAGGGAGCTCCTACGAGCAGTACTTC	CAIGTGSSYEQYF
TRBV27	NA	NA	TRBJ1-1	TGTGCCAGCAGTTTGGCACAGGGGAACACTGAAGCTTTCTTT	CASSLAQGNTEAFF
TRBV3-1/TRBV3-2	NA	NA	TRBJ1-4	TGTGCCAGCAGCCAAGAAAGCCCTTCGACAGGACGTAGGAATGAAAAACTGTTTTTT	CASSQESPSTGRRNEKLFF
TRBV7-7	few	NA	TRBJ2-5	TGTGCTAGCAGCGAGACTGGAGCGGTAGCCCAAGAGACCCAGTACTTC	CASSETGAVAQETQYF
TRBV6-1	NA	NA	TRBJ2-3	TGTGCCAGCAGTGAGGACTTTTCTCCCACAGATACGCAGTATTTT	CASSEDFSPTDTQYF
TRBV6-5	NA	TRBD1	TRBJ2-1	TGTGCCAGCAGTCCCGGGACAGGGGGCAGGGGTGAGCAGTTCTTC	CASSPGTGGRGEQFF
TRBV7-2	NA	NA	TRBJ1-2	TGTGCCAGCAGCTTAGTTGCGGGTTTGGTCCCAAACTATGGCTACACCTTC	CASSLVAGLVPNYGYTF
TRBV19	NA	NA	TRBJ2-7	TGTGCCAGTAGTATCCAGGCGGGGCTTGGGGCCTACGAGCAGTACTTC	CASSIQAGLGAYEQYF
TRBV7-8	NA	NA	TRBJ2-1	TGTGCCAGCAGCTTAGGGCTTAGGGGAGGCAATGAGCAGTTCTTC	CASSLGLRGGNEQFF
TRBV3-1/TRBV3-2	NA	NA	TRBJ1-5	TGTGCCAGCAGCCAGGGTTTACAGGTCGATCAGCCCCAGCATTTT	CASSQGLQVDQPQHF
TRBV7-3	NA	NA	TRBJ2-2	TGTGCCAGCAGGCCGCCTAGCTCCACCGGGGAGCTGTTTTTT	CASRPPSSTGELFF
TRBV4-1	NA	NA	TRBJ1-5	TGCGCCAGCAGCCACCCGGACAGCCTATCCCCCCAGCATTTT	CASSHPDSLSPQHF
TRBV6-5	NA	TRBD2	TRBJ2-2	TGTGCCAGCAAGCGGGGAGGCCCGAACACCGGGGAGCTGTTTTTT	CASKRGGPNTGELFF
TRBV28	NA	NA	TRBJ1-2	TGTGCCAGTACATATTCAGACTATGGCTACACCTTC	CASTYSDYGYTF
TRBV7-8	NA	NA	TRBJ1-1	TGTGCCAGCAGCTTAGGGAGAGCGGGAGGGGCTGAAGCTTTCTTT	CASSLGRAGGAEAFF
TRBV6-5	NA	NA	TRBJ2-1	TGTGCCAGCGGGCAGGGGCTGAGTAATGAGCAGTTCTTC	CASGQGLSNEQFF
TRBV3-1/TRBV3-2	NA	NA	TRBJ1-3	TGTGCCAGCAGCCAAGAGAGGGCGGGACCCTCTGGAAACACCATATATTTT	CASSQERAGPSGNTIYF
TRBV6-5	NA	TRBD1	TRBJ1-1	TGTGCCAGCAGGAGGGACAGTACGAACACTGAAGCTTTCTTT	CASRRDSTNTEAFF
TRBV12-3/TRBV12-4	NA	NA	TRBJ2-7	TGTGCCAGCAGTTATCACCCCGGGGAGCAGTACTTC	CASSYHPGEQYF
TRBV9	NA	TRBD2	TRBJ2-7	TGTGCCAGCAGCGTGGTAACTAGCGGAGAGGGGCAGTACTTC	CASSVVTSGEGQYF
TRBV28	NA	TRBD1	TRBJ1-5	TGTGCCAGCAGTTTATTGGAGGGGGCAGGTCAGCCCCAGCATTTT	CASSLLEGAGQPQHF
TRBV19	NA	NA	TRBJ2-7	TGTGCCAGTAGTATTGGGCAGTACTTCTCCTACGAGCAGTACTTC	CASSIGQYFSYEQYF
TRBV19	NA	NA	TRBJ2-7	TGTGCCAGTAGTATTGGGACTTACTACCCCTACGAGCAGTACTTC	CASSIGTYYPYEQYF
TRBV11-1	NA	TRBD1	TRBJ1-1	TGTGCCAGCAGCCCACGTGTGACAGGGACCAACACTGAAGCTTTCTTT	CASSPRVTGTNTEAFF
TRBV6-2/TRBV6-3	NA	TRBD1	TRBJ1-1	TGTGCCAGCAGTTACACCCAAGGACAGGGGGCACGGGAGACTGAAGCTTTCTTT	CASSYTQGQGARETEAFF
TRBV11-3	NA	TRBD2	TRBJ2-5	TGTGCCAGCAGCTTCAGGGAGGGTACCCAGTACTTC	CASSFREGTQYF
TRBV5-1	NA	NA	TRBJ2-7	TGCGCCAGCAGCCCCTGGAGGGCGTCCTACGAGCAGTACTTC	CASSPWRASYEQYF
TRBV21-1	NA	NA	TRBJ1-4	TGTGCCAGCAGCAAAGGACAGGCTAATGAAAAACTGTTTTTT	CASSKGQANEKLFF
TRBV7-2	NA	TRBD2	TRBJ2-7	TGTGCCAGCAGCTTAGTTTCTAGCGGGAGTTACGAGCAGTACTTC	CASSLVSSGSYEQYF
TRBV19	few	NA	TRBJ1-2	TGTGCCAGTAGTGCGTTACAGGCTAACTATGGCTACACCTTC	CASSALQANYGYTF
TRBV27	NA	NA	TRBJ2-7	TGTGCCAGCAGTTTATCAGGGGCCGCGGAGCAGTACTTC	CASSLSGAAEQYF
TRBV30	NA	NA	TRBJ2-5	TGTGCCTGGAGTGTACTGGCCGGAGGAGAGACCCAGTACTTC	CAWSVLAGGETQYF
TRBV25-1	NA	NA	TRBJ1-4	TGTGCCAGCAGTTTTTCCGGGAATCTTGGGGCTAATGAAAAACTGTTTTTT	CASSFSGNLGANEKLFF
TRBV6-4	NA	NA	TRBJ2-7	TGTGCCAGTAGCCCAAGGGGTGGATACGAGCAGTACTTC	CASSPRGGYEQYF
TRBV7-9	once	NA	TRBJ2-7	TGTGCCAGCAGCTTAAGGCGTCCAGCGATCGAGCAGTACTTC	CASSLRRPAIEQYF
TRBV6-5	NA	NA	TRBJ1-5	TGTGCCAGCAGTTACTCTTACACCCTTAATCAGCCCCAGCATTTT	CASSYSYTLNQPQHF
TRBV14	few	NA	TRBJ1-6	TGTGCCAGCAGCCAAAGACACCTTAATTCACCCCTCCACTTT	CASSQRHLNSPLHF
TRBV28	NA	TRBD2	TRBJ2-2	TGTGCCAGCAGGGACCCGGGACTAGCGGGAGACACCGGGGAGCTGTTTTTT	CASRDPGLAGDTGELFF
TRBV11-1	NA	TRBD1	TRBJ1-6	TGTGCCAGCCGGGGACAGAATAATTCACCCCTCCACTTT	CASRGQNNSPLHF
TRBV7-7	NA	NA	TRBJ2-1	TGTGCTAGCAGCTTAGCGAGCGATGTCAATGAGCAGTTCTTC	CASSLASDVNEQFF
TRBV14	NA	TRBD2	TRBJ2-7	TGTGCCAGCAGCCAGGCAAACCGGGAGGACGAGCAGTACTTC	CASSQANREDEQYF
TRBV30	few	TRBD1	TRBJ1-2	TGTGCCTGGACCGGGACAGTCTATGGCTACACCTTC	CAWTGTVYGYTF
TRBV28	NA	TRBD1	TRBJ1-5	TGTGCCAGCAGTCTGACAGGGGCCGGCAGTCAGCCCCAGCATTTT	CASSLTGAGSQPQHF
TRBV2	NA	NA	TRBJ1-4	TGTGCCACCCGGACAGATAATGAAAAACTGTTTTTT	CATRTDNEKLFF
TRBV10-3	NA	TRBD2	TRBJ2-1	TGTGCCATCAGTGAGTCCGGACTAGTAGGGAATGAGCAGTTCTTC	CAISESGLVGNEQFF
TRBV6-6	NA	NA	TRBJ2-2	TGTGCCAGCAGTTACGTTTCAGGGGAGCTGTTTTTT	CASSYVSGELFF
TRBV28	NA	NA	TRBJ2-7	TGTGCCAGCAGTTTGGTGTGGCGCGATTTCCCCGGAGCTTACGAGCAGTACTTC	CASSLVWRDFPGAYEQYF
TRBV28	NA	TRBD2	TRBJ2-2	TGTGCCAGCAGTGACCCCGGGGGGGGGACCGGGGAGCTGTTTTTT	CASSDPGGGTGELFF
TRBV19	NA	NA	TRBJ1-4	TGTGCCAGTAGTATTGATCGGGCAACTAATGAAAAACTGTTTTTT	CASSIDRATNEKLFF
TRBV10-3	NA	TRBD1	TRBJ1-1	TGTGCCATCAGTGAGACGGGACAGTCGAACACTGAAGCTTTCTTT	CAISETGQSNTEAFF
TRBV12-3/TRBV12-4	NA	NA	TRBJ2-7	TGTGCCAGCAGTACCGCCGCCGGCTACGAGCAGTACTTC	CASSTAAGYEQYF
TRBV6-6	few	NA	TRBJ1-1	TGTGCCAGCAGTTACTCTATGAACACTGAAGCTTTCTTT	CASSYSMNTEAFF
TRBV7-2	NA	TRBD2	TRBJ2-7	TGTGCCAGCAGCTTCCGACTAGCGGACGGGCAGTACTTC	CASSFRLADGQYF
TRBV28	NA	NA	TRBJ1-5	TGTGCCAGCAATGGGTATGCGGGGTTGAACAATCAGCCCCAGCATTTT	CASNGYAGLNNQPQHF
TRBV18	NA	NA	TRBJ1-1	TGTGCCAGCTCACCTTCCCCGGCGGGGAACACTGAAGCTTTCTTT	CASSPSPAGNTEAFF